A selection of T cell receptor beta chains follows, all from one sample in a study of shared clonotypes between healthy human individuals. The protocol was immunoSEQ multiplex PCR, while the TCRdb copy is restricted to in-frame clones and leaves out a portion. The sample lists roughly 1,100,000 clones, about 80% seen once, with 1.4% in the top ten. The sequenced material came from memory CD4+ T cells sorted from blood. The receptor set was obtained from a man between 18 and 29 years old in good health. Each CDR3 is given with its conserved first and last residue. D genes are given only for firm matches. The size of a clone is reported for some rows only, either as once, few or many, or as a class for expanded clones.

size: .
J: TRBJ2-7
D: TRBD2
V: TRBV7-8
DNA: TGTGCCAGCAGCCCCGTAGCGGGAGTCCGGACGGACTACGAGCAGTACTTC
CDR3: CASSPVAGVRTDYEQYF

size: .
J: TRBJ2-3
D: TRBD2
V: TRBV9
DNA: TGTGCCAGCAGCCTGGGACTAGCGGGAGGGTTGGATACGCAGTATTTT
CDR3: CASSLGLAGGLDTQYF

size: .
J: TRBJ1-5
D: TRBD1
V: TRBV14
DNA: TGTGCCAGCAGCCACTGGACAGGGGGGTTCCCTCAGCCCCAGCATTTT
CDR3: CASSHWTGGFPQPQHF

size: few
J: TRBJ2-5
D: TRBD2
V: TRBV30
DNA: TGTGCCTGGGCGGGAGGGTACCAAGAGACCCAGTACTTC
CDR3: CAWAGGYQETQYF

size: .
J: TRBJ1-1
D: .
V: TRBV5-8
DNA: TGTGCCAGCAGCTTGGAGGGCTGGAACACTGAAGCTTTCTTT
CDR3: CASSLEGWNTEAFF

size: .
J: TRBJ2-3
D: TRBD1
V: TRBV6-1
DNA: TGTGCCAGCAGTGATTATGGGACAGAGGCTCCAGATACGCAGTATTTT
CDR3: CASSDYGTEAPDTQYF

size: .
J: TRBJ2-7
D: .
V: TRBV5-6
DNA: TGTGCCAGCAGCTTCTTGTCCAGGGGGGGAACCTACGAGCAGTACTTC
CDR3: CASSFLSRGGTYEQYF

size: .
J: TRBJ1-6
D: .
V: TRBV6-5
DNA: TGTGCCAGCAGCCGGACCGGGAGTAATTCACCCCTCCACTTT
CDR3: CASSRTGSNSPLHF

size: once
J: TRBJ2-1
D: .
V: TRBV7-9
DNA: TGTGCCAGCAGCTTAGACCCGCACAATGAGCAGTTCTTC
CDR3: CASSLDPHNEQFF

size: .
J: TRBJ1-1
D: .
V: TRBV28
DNA: TGTGCCAGCAGGTGGGGCACTGAAGCTTTCTTT
CDR3: CASRWGTEAFF

size: .
J: TRBJ1-6
D: .
V: TRBV19
DNA: TGTGCCAGTAGTGGCAGGGCTTCACCCCTCCACTTT
CDR3: CASSGRASPLHF

size: .
J: TRBJ1-1
D: .
V: TRBV27
DNA: TGTGCCAGCAGTTTTCGGTCACGAGGCACTGAAGCTTTCTTT
CDR3: CASSFRSRGTEAFF

size: .
J: TRBJ1-1
D: .
V: TRBV6-1
DNA: TGTGCCAGCATCGCTGACCGCTACACTGAAGCTTTCTTT
CDR3: CASIADRYTEAFF

size: once
J: TRBJ2-5
D: TRBD1
V: TRBV28
DNA: TGTGCCAGCAGTTTATTCGGGACAGGGGGCTCGGGAGAGACCCAGTACTTC
CDR3: CASSLFGTGGSGETQYF

size: .
J: TRBJ2-3
D: TRBD1
V: TRBV27
DNA: TGTGCCAGCAGTTTCCGTTTGACAGGGGTAACGCGAAGCACAGATACGCAGTATTTT
CDR3: CASSFRLTGVTRSTDTQYF

size: many
J: TRBJ2-7
D: TRBD1
V: TRBV27
DNA: TGTGCCAGCAGTCCACGACAGGGGACCTACGAGCAGTACTTC
CDR3: CASSPRQGTYEQYF

size: .
J: TRBJ2-7
D: TRBD2
V: TRBV4-2
DNA: TGTGCCAGCAGCCAAGGTGCTAGCGGGAGGGCCGCCGAGCAGTACTTC
CDR3: CASSQGASGRAAEQYF

size: .
J: TRBJ1-3
D: .
V: TRBV7-2
DNA: TGTGCCAGCAGCCCTCAGAGGACCCTTGGAAACACCATATATTTT
CDR3: CASSPQRTLGNTIYF

size: .
J: TRBJ1-3
D: .
V: TRBV25-1
DNA: TGTGCCAGCAGTGCGAGGGAGGGTGGAAACACCATATATTTT
CDR3: CASSAREGGNTIYF

size: .
J: TRBJ2-7
D: TRBD1
V: TRBV7-2
DNA: TGTGCCAGCAGCCGGGACAGGGAGAACGAGCAGTACTTC
CDR3: CASSRDRENEQYF

size: few
J: TRBJ2-1
D: .
V: TRBV7-9
DNA: TGTGCCAGCAGCTTAGGGCCAAATCAGAACAATGAGCAGTTCTTC
CDR3: CASSLGPNQNNEQFF

size: .
J: TRBJ2-5
D: .
V: TRBV30
DNA: TGTGCCTGGAGTCACAGGGCAGGGGAGACCCAGTACTTC
CDR3: CAWSHRAGETQYF

size: .
J: TRBJ1-5
D: TRBD1
V: TRBV19
DNA: TGTGCCAGTAATACAGGGGCCGTAGGTCAGCCCCAGCATTTT
CDR3: CASNTGAVGQPQHF